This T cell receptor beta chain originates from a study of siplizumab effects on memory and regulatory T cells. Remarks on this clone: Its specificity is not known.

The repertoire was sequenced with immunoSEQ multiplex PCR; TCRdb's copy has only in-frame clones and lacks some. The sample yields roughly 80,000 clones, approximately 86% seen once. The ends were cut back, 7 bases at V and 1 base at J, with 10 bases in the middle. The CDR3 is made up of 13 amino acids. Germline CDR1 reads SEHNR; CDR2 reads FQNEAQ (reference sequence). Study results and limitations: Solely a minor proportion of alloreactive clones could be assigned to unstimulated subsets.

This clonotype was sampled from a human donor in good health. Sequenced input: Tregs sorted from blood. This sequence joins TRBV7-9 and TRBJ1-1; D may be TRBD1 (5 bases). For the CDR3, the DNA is TGTGCCAGCACCACTACAGGGAACACTGAAGCTTTCTTT. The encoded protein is CASTTTGNTEAFF.